This TCR beta chain was profiled in a study of blood T cell repertoires in COVID-19. Study context: Donors in the United States, Italy and Spain gave samples during acute or convalescent COVID-19. T cells, B-cell-depleted T cells, or PBMCs provided the cDNA or gDNA that served as material.

Enrolled during active infection, Seattle patients were then followed longitudinally. The authors' processing: Amplification with reference gene primers provided the estimates of nucleated cell counts. Repertoires were generated with immunoSEQ multiplex PCR, while TCRdb's copy carries only in-frame clones and drops some. D and trimming come from the DNA, and the V and J calls and clone size come from that table. The sample records about 89,000 clones, around 75% being singletons. Trimming cost V 5 bases and J 4 bases, with 9 bases left between them. CDR1 is SGHAT and CDR2 is FQNNGV in the germline V gene. The length of the CDR3 is 13 residues.

The chain employs TRBV11-2 and TRBJ1-5; D is ambiguous. This TCR derives from a man between 65 and 79 years old with COVID-19, enrolled during active disease. What was sequenced was peripheral blood. The CDR3 DNA reads as TGTGCCAGCAGCCCAGAGGGAAATCAGCCCCAGCATTTT. The encoded protein is CASSPEGNQPQHF.